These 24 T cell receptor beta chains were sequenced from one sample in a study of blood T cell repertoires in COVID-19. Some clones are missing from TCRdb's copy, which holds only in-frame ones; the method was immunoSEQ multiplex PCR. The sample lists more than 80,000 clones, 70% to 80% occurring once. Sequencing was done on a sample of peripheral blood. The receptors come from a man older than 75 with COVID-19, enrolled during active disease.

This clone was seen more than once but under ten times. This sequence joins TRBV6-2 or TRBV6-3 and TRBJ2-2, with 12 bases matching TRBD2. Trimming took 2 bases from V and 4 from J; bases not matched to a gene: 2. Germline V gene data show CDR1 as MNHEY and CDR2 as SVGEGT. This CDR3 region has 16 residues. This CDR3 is CASSYGTSGFTGELFF. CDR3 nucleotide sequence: TGTGCCAGCAGTTACGGGACTAGCGGGTTCACCGGGGAGCTGTTTTTT.

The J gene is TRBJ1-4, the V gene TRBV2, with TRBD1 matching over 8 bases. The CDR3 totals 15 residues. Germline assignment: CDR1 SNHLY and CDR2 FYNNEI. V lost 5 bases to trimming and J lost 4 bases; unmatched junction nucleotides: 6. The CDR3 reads CASSRTGGDNEKLFF. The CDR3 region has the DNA TGTGCCAGCAGTCGTACAGGGGGAGATAATGAAAAACTGTTTTTT.

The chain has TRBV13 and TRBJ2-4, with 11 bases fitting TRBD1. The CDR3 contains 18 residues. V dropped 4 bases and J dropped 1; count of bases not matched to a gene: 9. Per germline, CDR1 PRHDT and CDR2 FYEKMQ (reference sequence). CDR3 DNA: TGTGCCAGCAGCTCCTGGACAGGGGGCGTTGGTGCCAAAAACATTCAGTACTTC. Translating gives CASSSWTGGVGAKNIQYF.

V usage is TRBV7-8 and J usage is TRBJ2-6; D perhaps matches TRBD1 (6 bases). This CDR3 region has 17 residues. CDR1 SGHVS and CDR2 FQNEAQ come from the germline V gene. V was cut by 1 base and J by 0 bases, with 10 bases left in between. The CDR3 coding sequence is TGTGCCAGCAGCTTAGACAGGGTACCCTCTGGGGCCAACGTCCTGACTTTC. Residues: CASSLDRVPSGANVLTF.

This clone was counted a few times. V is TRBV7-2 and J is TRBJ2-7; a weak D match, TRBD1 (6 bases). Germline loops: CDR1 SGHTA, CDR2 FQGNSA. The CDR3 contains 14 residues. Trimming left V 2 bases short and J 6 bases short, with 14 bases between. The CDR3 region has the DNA TGTGCCAGCAGCTTATACAGGGCCCTTGGCGAGCAGTACTTC. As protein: CASSLYRALGEQYF.

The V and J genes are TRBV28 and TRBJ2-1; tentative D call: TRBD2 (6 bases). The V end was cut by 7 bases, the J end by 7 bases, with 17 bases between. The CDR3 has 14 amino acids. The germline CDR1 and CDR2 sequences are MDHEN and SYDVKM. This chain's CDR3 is CASNNRDWRNEQFF. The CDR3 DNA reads TGTGCCAGCAATAACCGGGACTGGAGAAATGAGCAGTTCTTC.

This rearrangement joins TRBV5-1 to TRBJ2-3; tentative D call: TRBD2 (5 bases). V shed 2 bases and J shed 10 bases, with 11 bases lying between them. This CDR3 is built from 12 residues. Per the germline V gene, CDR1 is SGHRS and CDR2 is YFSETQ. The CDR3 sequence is CASSFGGGAQYF. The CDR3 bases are TGCGCCAGCAGCTTCGGAGGTGGGGCGCAGTATTTT. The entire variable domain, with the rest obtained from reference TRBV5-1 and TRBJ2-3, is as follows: KAGVTQTPRYLIKTRGQQVTLSCSPISGHRSVSWYQQTPGQGLQFLFEYFSETQRNKGNFPGRFSGRQFSNSRSEMNVSTLELGDSALYLCASSFGGGAQYFGPGTRLTVL.

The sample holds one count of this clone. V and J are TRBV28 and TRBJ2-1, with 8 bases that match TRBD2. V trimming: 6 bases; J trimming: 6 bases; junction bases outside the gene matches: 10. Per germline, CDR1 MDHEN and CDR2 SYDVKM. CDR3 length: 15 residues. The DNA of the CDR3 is TGTGCCAGCAGCCGCGGGACTAGTTGGGCCAATGAGCAGTTCTTC. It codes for CASSRGTSWANEQFF.

DNA for the CDR3: TGTGCCAGCAGCACAGGGCCCTTTTACTACGAGCAGTACTTC. Encoded protein: CASSTGPFYYEQYF. This sequence joins TRBV28 and TRBJ2-7, with TRBD1 as a possible D gene (6 bases). The V gene's germline CDR1 is MDHEN and CDR2 SYDVKM. The germline V and J ends were trimmed by 6 bases and 3 bases, with 15 bases remaining between them. This CDR3 spans 14 amino acids.

CDR3 region: CASSSREASEQYF. The DNA of the CDR3 is TGTGCCAGCAGTTCCCGGGAAGCGTCCGAGCAGTACTTC. The J gene is TRBJ2-7, the V gene TRBV6-5; perhaps TRBD2 as D (5 bases). From germline, CDR1 is MNHEY and CDR2 SVGAGI. The germline V and J ends were trimmed by 4 bases and 6 bases, with 13 bases remaining between them. The CDR3 sequence is 13 residues long.

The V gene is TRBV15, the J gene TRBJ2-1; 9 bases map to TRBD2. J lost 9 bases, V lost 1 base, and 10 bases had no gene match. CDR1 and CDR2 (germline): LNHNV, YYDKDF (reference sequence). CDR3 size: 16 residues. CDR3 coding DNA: TGTGCCACCAGCAGAGGCGGCGGGAGGGCCCGAGGTGAGCAGTTCTTC. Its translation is CATSRGGGRARGEQFF.

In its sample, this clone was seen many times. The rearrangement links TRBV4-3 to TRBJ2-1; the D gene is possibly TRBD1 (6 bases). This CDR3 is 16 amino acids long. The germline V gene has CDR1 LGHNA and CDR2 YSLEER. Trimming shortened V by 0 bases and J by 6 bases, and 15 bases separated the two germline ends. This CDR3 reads CASSQDFQGTLNEQFF. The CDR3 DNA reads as TGCGCCAGCAGCCAAGATTTTCAGGGGACCCTCAATGAGCAGTTCTTC.

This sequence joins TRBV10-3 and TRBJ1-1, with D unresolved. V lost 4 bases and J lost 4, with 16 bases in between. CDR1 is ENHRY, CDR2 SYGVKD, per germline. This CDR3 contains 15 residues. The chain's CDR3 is CAISVNSPPSTEAFF. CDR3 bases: TGTGCCATCAGTGTTAACAGCCCCCCGAGCACTGAAGCTTTCTTT.

In DNA, the CDR3 is TGTGCCAGCAGCCAATCGGGGATTGTCAATCAGCCCCAGCATTTT. As protein: CASSQSGIVNQPQHF. The rearrangement links TRBV11-2 to TRBJ1-5; no clear D gene. Germline V gives CDR1 SGHAT, CDR2 FQNNGV. CDR3 length equals 15 residues. The V end lost 5 bases, the J end lost 3 bases, and 14 bases lay between the germline ends.

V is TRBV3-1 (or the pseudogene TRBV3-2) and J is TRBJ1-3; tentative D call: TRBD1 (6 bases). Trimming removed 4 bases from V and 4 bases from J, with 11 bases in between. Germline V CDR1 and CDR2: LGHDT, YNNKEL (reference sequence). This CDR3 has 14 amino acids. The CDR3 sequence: CASSLQGSGNTIYF. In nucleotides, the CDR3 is TGTGCCAGCAGCCTACAGGGTTCGGGAAACACCATATATTTT.

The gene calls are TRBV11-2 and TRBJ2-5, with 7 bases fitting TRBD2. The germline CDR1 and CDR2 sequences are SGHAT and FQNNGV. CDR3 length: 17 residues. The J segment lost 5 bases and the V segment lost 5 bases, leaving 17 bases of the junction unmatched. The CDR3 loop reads CASSPLGQGGLKETQYF. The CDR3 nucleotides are TGTGCCAGCAGCCCACTAGGGCAGGGAGGGTTGAAGGAGACCCAGTACTTC.

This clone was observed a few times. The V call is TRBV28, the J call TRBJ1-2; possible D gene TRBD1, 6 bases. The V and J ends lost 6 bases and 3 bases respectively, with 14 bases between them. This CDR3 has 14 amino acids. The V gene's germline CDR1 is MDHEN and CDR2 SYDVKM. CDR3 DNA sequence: TGTGCCAGCAGCCGGGGGGGCCGTGACTATGGCTACACCTTC. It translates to CASSRGGRDYGYTF.

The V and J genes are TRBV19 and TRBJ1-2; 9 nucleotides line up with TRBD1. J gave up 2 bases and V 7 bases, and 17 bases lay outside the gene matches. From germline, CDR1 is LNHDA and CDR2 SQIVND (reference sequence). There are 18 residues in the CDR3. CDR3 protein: CASIPRVQGASINYGYTF. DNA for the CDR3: TGTGCCAGTATCCCAAGGGTACAGGGGGCTTCGATCAACTATGGCTACACCTTC.

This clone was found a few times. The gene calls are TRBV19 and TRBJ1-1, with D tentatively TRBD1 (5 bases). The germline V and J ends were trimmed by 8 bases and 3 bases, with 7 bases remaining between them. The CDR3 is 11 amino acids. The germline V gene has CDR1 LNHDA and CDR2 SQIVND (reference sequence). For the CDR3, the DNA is TGTGCCAGTCGGGGGGACACTGAAGCTTTCTTT. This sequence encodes CASRGDTEAFF.

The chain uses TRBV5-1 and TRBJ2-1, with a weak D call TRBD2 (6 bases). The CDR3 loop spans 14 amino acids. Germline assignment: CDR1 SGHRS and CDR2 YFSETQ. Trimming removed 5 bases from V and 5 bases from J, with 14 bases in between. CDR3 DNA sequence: TGCGCCAGCAGTTCGATGGGACTCAACAATGAGCAGTTCTTC. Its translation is CASSSMGLNNEQFF.

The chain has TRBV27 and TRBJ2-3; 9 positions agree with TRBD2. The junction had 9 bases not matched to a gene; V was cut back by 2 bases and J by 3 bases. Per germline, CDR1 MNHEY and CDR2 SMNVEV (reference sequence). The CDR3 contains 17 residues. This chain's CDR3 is CASSLDLSGSPTDTQYF. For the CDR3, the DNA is TGTGCCAGCAGTTTAGACCTTAGCGGGAGTCCAACAGATACGCAGTATTTT.

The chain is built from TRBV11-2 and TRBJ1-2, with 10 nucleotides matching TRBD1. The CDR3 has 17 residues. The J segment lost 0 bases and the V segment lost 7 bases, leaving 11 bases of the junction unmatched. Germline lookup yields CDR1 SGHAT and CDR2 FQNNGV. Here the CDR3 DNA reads TGTGCCAGCATAGGACCCGGGACAGGGGAGTCTAACTATGGCTACACCTTC. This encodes CASIGPGTGESNYGYTF.

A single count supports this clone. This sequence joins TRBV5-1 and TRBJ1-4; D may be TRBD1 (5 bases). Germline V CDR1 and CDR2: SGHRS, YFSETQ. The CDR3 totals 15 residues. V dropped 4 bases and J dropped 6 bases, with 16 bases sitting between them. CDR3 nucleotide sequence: TGCGCCAGCAGCGAGGGAGGGGCGCAGGATGAAAAACTGTTTTTT. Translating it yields CASSEGGAQDEKLFF.

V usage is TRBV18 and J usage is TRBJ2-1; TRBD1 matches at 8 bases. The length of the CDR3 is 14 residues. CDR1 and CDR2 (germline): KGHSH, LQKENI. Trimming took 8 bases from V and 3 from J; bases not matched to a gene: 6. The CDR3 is CASAGQGFYNEQFF. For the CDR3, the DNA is TGTGCCAGCGCCGGACAGGGTTTCTACAATGAGCAGTTCTTC.